This T cell receptor beta chain came from a study of OX40 agonist ivuxolimab in advanced cancers. Sequencing was performed with immunoSEQ multiplex PCR; in TCRdb, only in-frame clones are kept and a portion is missing. The data hold about 79,000 clones, with around 92% observed a single time. At cycle 4 day 1, cycle 7 day 1, and baseline, blood was sampled. Sequenced material: CD4+ or CD8+ T cells sorted from blood, taken in a trial of the OX40 agonist ivuxolimab. The TCR was taken from an adult with an advanced solid tumor such as melanoma, head and neck, liver or kidney cancer.

In DNA, the CDR3 is TGTGCCCTAAGGGAGGCCAGCAATCAGCCCCAGCATTTT. Protein sequence: CALREASNQPQHF. The chain combines TRBV2 with TRBJ1-5; D gene uncertain. The length of the CDR3 is 13 residues. CDR1 and CDR2 (germline): SNHLY, FYNNEI. The V end lost 11 bases, the J end lost 1 base, and 12 bases lay between the germline ends.